A selection of T cell receptor beta chains follows, all from one sample in a study of early T cells in non-severe SARS-CoV-2 infection. From the 5' RACE reads, TCRdb called clonotypes with MiXCR, one entry per CDR3 protein. Among 40,000 to 45,000 distinct CDR3 sequences listed, around 6.3% were seen once. The sequences come from whole blood, collected at baseline. The receptors here all came from an adult who was a healthcare worker with PCR-confirmed SARS-CoV-2 infection or an uninfected control (not recorded which). Each CDR3 is given with its conserved first and last residue. A D gene is named only where the DNA matches it firmly. Only some rows state a clone size, as once, few, many or a class for expanded clones.

cdr3_aa cdr3_nt v_call clone_size d_call cdr3_length j_call
CASSYSGSNTGELFF TGTGCCAGCTCGTATAGCGGATCGAACACCGGGGAGCTGTTTTTT TRBV18 many . 15 TRBJ2-2
CASRRNTEAFF TGTGCCAGTCGAAGGAACACTGAAGCTTTCTTT TRBV6-1 . . 11 TRBJ1-1
CASSQDPGTQETQYF TGTGCCAGCAGCCAAGACCCAGGGACCCAAGAGACCCAGTACTTC TRBV4-2 . . 15 TRBJ2-5
CASSPSRGVYNEQFF TGTGCCAGCAGCCCTAGTAGGGGGGTGTACAATGAGCAGTTCTTC TRBV3-1 . . 15 TRBJ2-1
CASSLGGPGEQYF TGTGCCAGCAGCTTGGGGGGCCCAGGGGAGCAGTACTTC TRBV5-4 few . 13 TRBJ2-7
CASSFGTGTSGYEQYF TGTGCCAGCAGCTTTGGAACCGGGACTAGCGGGTACGAGCAGTACTTC TRBV5-8 . TRBD2 16 TRBJ2-7
CASSPISTWGTDTQYF TGTGCCAGCAGCCCCATCAGTACTTGGGGCACAGATACGCAGTATTTT TRBV4-2 many . 16 TRBJ2-3
CASRLQTGNLGELFF TGTGCCAGCAGACTTCAAACCGGGAACTTAGGCGAGCTGTTTTTT TRBV11-1 . . 15 TRBJ2-2
CASSRIPNTGSAYNEQFF TGCGCCAGCAGCCGCATCCCCAATACAGGGTCCGCCTACAATGAGCAGTTCTTC TRBV4-1 once . 18 TRBJ2-1
CASSRDRGNYEQYF TGTGCCAGCAGCCGGGACAGGGGGAACTACGAGCAGTACTTC TRBV14 many TRBD1 14 TRBJ2-7
CASSSLRADTQYF TGTGCCAGCAGCTCGCTTAGGGCGGATACGCAGTATTTT TRBV3-1 few . 13 TRBJ2-3
CASTIAGKDTEAFF TGTGCCAGCACCATAGCCGGGAAGGACACTGAAGCTTTCTTT TRBV6-6 . . 14 TRBJ1-1
CASSPWGILGELFF TGCGCCAGCAGTCCCTGGGGCATTCTCGGGGAGCTGTTTTTT TRBV10-1 . . 14 TRBJ2-2
CSATPGLTSGEQFF TGCAGTGCTACCCCGGGACTAACTTCTGGTGAGCAGTTCTTC TRBV20-1 many TRBD2 14 TRBJ2-1
CASYGSQGYTEAFF TGTGCCAGTTACGGTTCGCAAGGTTACACTGAAGCTTTCTTT TRBV19 . . 14 TRBJ1-1
CASSQEGEQFF TGCGCCAGCAGCCAAGAAGGCGAGCAGTTCTTC TRBV4-3 many . 11 TRBJ2-1